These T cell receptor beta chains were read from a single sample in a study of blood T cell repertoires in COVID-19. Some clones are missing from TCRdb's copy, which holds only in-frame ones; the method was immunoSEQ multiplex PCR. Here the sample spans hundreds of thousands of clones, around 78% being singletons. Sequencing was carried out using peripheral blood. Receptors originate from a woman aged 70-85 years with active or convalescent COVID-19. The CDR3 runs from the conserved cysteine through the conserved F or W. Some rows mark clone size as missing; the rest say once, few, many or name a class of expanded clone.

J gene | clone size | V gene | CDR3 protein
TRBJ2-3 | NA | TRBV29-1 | CSVERDHTDTQYF
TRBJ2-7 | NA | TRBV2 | CASRVRQGEAYEQYF
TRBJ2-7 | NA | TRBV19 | CASSISGSRSYEQYF
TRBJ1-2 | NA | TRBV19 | CASSRGQPNGYTF
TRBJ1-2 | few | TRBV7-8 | CASSQHTNYGYTF
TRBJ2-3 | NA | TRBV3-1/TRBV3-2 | CASSQDTPFGGPSTDTQYF
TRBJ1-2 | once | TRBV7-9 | CASSPPSYRGVGDGYTF
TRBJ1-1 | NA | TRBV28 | CASSLFSTEAFF
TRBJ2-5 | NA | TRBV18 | CASSPPRGETQYF
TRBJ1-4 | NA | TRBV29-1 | CSVEVGQGVRTEKLFF
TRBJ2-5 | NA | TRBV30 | CAWRLAGAQETQYF
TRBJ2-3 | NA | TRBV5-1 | CATSRGLGFGDTQYF
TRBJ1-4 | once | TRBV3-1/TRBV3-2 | CASSPPGQGNEKLFF
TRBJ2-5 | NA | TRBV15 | CATSPRGGLAVQETQYF
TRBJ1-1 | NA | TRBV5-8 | CASSLITANTEAFF
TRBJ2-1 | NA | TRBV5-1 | CASSLAIGGGGEQFF
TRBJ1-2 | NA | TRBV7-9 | CASSPEGNYGYTF
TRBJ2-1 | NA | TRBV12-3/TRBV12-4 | CASGRLAGFEQFF
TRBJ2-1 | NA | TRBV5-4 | CASSFAGLGGNEQFF
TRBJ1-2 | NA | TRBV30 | CAWSVERTGGKEGYTF
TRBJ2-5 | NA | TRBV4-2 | CASSGQRSQETQYF
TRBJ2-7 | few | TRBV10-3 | CAISESHYEQYF
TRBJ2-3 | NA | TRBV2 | CATKGLAGGDTQYF
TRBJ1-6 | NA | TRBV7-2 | CASTLTANSPLHF
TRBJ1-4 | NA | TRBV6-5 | CASSYAWGGNEKLFF
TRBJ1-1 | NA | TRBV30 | CAWSRDRVHTEAFF
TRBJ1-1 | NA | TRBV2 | CASSDQGGYTEAFF
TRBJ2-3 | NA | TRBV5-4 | CASSLLRGDFTDTQYF
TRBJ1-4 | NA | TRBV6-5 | CASIPREKLFF
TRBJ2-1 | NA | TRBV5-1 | CASSLVSGRSYNEQFF
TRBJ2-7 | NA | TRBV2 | CASSPGGDEQYF
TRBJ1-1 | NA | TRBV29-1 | CSVEGDRGDTEAFF
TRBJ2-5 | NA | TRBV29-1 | CSVRVTQGHGETQYF
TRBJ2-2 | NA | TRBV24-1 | CATSPDRYTGELFF
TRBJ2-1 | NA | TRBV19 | CASTPSGSKFF
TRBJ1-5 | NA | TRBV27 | CASSLLPQGKVWPQHF
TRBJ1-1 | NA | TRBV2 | CASSFGQRAGDGEAFF
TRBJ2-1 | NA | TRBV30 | CAGRDRGLYEQFF
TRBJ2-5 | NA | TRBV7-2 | CASSAVSGRSETQYF
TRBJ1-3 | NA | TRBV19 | CASRGMEGRSGNTIYF
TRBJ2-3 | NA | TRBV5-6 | CASSEDRAYTQYF
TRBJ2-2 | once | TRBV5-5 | CASSLGAGTNTGELFF
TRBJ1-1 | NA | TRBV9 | CASSPRPLVETEAFF
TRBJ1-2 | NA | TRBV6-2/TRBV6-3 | CASSYREIYGYTF
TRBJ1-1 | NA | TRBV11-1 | CASSSGRSTDRVRAFF
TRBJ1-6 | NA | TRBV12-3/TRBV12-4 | CASSLTVNSPLHF
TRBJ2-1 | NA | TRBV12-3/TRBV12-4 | CASTGGRGGKQFF
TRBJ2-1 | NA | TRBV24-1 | CATSGGERELYWSNEQFF